Listed below are T cell receptor beta chains from one sample, sequenced in a study of cytomegalovirus exposure and HLA in healthy donors. Clones were sequenced by immunoSEQ multiplex PCR, and TCRdb holds only the in-frame ones, with some missing. The sample includes about 120,000 clones, approximately 69% of them seen just once. The specimen was PBMCs. The receptors here all came from a middle-aged man in good health and CMV-seropositive. Both conserved end residues are part of each CDR3. The size field is filled for only some rows; it gives once, few, many or a size class.

NA | TRBJ2-2 | TRBV19 | CASSITSGSAGELFF
once | TRBJ1-5 | TRBV7-8 | CASSLGAAGGGQPQHF
few | TRBJ2-1 | TRBV30 | CAWGSSGGYNEQFF
once | TRBJ2-3 | TRBV7-2 | CASSSTTTQYF
NA | TRBJ2-2 | TRBV4-1 | CASSQDGGDWRELFF
few | TRBJ1-2 | TRBV4-2 | CASSRTQGANYGYTF
NA | TRBJ1-2 | TRBV15 | CATSGPRGQGADGYTF
once | TRBJ2-5 | TRBV7-2 | CASSLDERVETQYF
NA | TRBJ1-6 | TRBV18 | CASSPDSFYNSPLHF
NA | TRBJ2-7 | TRBV6-6 | CASNRGTGSYEQYF
once | TRBJ2-1 | TRBV7-3 | CASSKRQGWNEQFF
NA | TRBJ1-1 | TRBV21-1 | CASSKECGTEAFF
NA | TRBJ2-3 | TRBV28 | CASSLLAGGPSDTQYF
NA | TRBJ1-4 | TRBV14 | CASSHFTGGTVEKLFF
NA | TRBJ1-1 | TRBV10-1 | CASTSERGEAFF
NA | TRBJ2-2 | TRBV19 | CASTGLAGGAGELFF
few | TRBJ2-3 | TRBV2 | CASSGGLAGGSDTQYF
few | TRBJ1-5 | TRBV29-1 | CSVGGGFDQPQHF
few | TRBJ1-6 | TRBV30 | CAWVPGQGVPLHF
NA | TRBJ2-2 | TRBV7-3 | CASSLTLRGSGSGELFF
NA | TRBJ2-1 | TRBV4-1 | CASSQTQGSNEQFF
NA | TRBJ1-1 | TRBV6-5 | CASSYSGGQAFF
few | TRBJ1-2 | TRBV5-1 | CASSLGQLNDGYTF
few | TRBJ2-7 | TRBV25-1 | CASSGQGGPYEQYF
NA | TRBJ2-7 | TRBV13 | CASSSLTGTGSYEQYF
NA | TRBJ2-5 | TRBV7-8 | CASSLELAGGQETQYF
NA | TRBJ1-1 | TRBV6-7 | CASSSFSGQSEAFF
once | TRBJ1-4 | TRBV28 | CASGTGGANEKLFF
NA | TRBJ2-7 | TRBV19 | CASSFPGQGRNEQYF
NA | TRBJ2-2 | TRBV11-3 | CASSSASGANTGELFF
few | TRBJ2-7 | TRBV5-1 | CASSPGGGLHYEQYF
NA | TRBJ1-2 | TRBV27 | CASEYRGGGVANYGYTF
few | TRBJ2-2 | TRBV11-3 | CASSRGQDGTGELFF
NA | TRBJ2-3 | TRBV9 | CASSVDLALSDTQYF
NA | TRBJ2-7 | TRBV7-2 | CASSLDGTSGRATEQYF
NA | TRBJ2-1 | TRBV21-1 | CASSKWDKISSYNEQFF
NA | TRBJ2-7 | TRBV28 | CASSSGQDGDEQYF
NA | TRBJ2-2 | TRBV19 | CASSLQGQNTGELFF
NA | TRBJ2-7 | TRBV28 | CASSPILPGVGYEQYF
NA | TRBJ2-1 | TRBV5-1 | CASSLVRQRDEQFF
NA | TRBJ2-5 | TRBV5-1 | CASSLAGVHQETQYF
NA | TRBJ2-1 | TRBV28 | CASTPLGQGNEQFF
NA | TRBJ2-1 | TRBV21-1 | CASVTSGSNDEQFF
NA | TRBJ2-2 | TRBV9 | CASSGSGTLTTGELFF
NA | TRBJ2-5 | TRBV6-1 | CASSGGASLSAYQETQYF
NA | TRBJ2-3 | TRBV4-3 | CASSQDASGRATDTQYF
NA | TRBJ1-4 | TRBV19 | CASRKGLNEKLFF
NA | TRBJ2-2 | TRBV19 | CASSTLGANTGELFF
NA | TRBJ2-7 | TRBV6-5 | CASSYSSGGVTYEQYF
NA | TRBJ2-3 | TRBV28 | CASSLGGSTDTQYF
NA | TRBJ2-2 | TRBV10-2 | CASSALAGGPAGELFF
NA | TRBJ2-1 | TRBV7-7 | CASSPSHGDEQFF
NA | TRBJ1-2 | TRBV6-5 | CASSYSTTGNYGYTF